This T cell receptor (beta chain) was captured in a study of T cells in women clearing cervical HPV infection. Study background: No precancer developed; the control's incident HPV16 infection cleared within 12 months.

The CDR3 has 15 residues. Germline V gene lookup returns CDR1 SNHLY and CDR2 FYNNEI. The V and J ends lost 6 bases and 6 bases, in that order; junction bases with no gene match: 12. Only in-frame clones appear in the TCRdb table, and some are missing; sequencing was by immunoSEQ multiplex PCR. The table for this sample gives roughly 36,000 clones. A remark on this clone: The CDR3 is cut off 3 residues early in the read; its end comes from the germline J gene.

The chain has TRBV2 and TRBJ1-2; 8 nucleotides match TRBD1. This sequence originates from a woman aged 18 to 75 with a cervical HPV16 infection that either progressed to CIN3+ or cleared (not recorded which). The sequenced material came from blood buffy coat. CDR3: CASSPNWTGRDGYTF. Incomplete CDR3 DNA: TGTGCCAGCAGCCCCAACTGGACAGGGCGGGATGGC.